A selection of T cell receptor beta chains follows, all from one sample in a study of T cells in Graves' hyperthyroidism and ophthalmopathy. TCRdb reprocessed the multiplex PCR reads via MiXCR and lists one record per CDR3 protein. In the table there are some 510,000 distinct CDR3 sequences, about 20% of which are singletons. The sample taken for sequencing was blood. The receptors shown here come from a man between 18 and 35 years old with Graves' hyperthyroidism. CDR3s include the opening cysteine and the closing phenylalanine or tryptophan. Fields, in order: D gene, J gene, V gene, clone size, CDR3 DNA, CDR3 protein. A D gene is named only where the DNA matches it firmly. Rows may omit the clone size; those that give it use once, few, many or a size class.

. | TRBJ1-5 | TRBV19 | few | TGTGCCAGTAGTATTTATAGCTATAGCAATCAGCCCCAGCATTTT | CASSIYSYSNQPQHF
. | TRBJ2-7 | TRBV13 | many | TGTGCCAGCAGCTTAGCACCCCCGGACGAGCAGTACTTC | CASSLAPPDEQYF
TRBD1 | TRBJ2-7 | TRBV19 | few | TGTGCCAGTAGCGAAGGACAGGCACTGATCTACGAGCAGTACTTC | CASSEGQALIYEQYF
TRBD1 | TRBJ1-5 | TRBV10-3 | . | TGTGCCATCAGTTCCCAGGGGGATAGCAATCAGCCCCAGCATTTT | CAISSQGDSNQPQHF
. | TRBJ1-1 | TRBV20-1 | many | TGCAGTGCTAGAGACGGGGTAGAAATCGAGCGGAACACTGAAGCTTTCTTT | CSARDGVEIERNTEAFF
. | TRBJ2-7 | TRBV6-5 | many | TGTGCCAGCAGTCCCCAACGCGGTTCCACCTACGAGCAGTACTTC | CASSPQRGSTYEQYF
TRBD1 | TRBJ2-2 | TRBV9 | . | TGTGCCAGCAGCGTCGGACAGGCCTACACCGGGGAGCTGTTTTTT | CASSVGQAYTGELFF
TRBD1 | TRBJ2-6 | TRBV12-3/TRBV12-4 | many | TGTGCCAGCAGTTTAGGGGACAGGGGAAGCTCTGGGGCCAACGTCCTGACTTTC | CASSLGDRGSSGANVLTF
. | TRBJ2-7 | TRBV5-5 | few | TGTGCCAGCAGCTTGGGAGGCGGCGGGGCGACCTACGAGCAGTACTTC | CASSLGGGGATYEQYF
. | TRBJ2-7 | TRBV4-1 | . | TGCGCCAGCAGCCAAGATCACGGGTGGGGCGAGCAGTACTTC | CASSQDHGWGEQYF
. | TRBJ1-1 | TRBV5-1 | . | TGCGCCAGCAGCCCCGCAGGATTTGGGGGTATCTCGGCTTTCTTT | CASSPAGFGGISAFF
TRBD1 | TRBJ1-1 | TRBV11-3 | many | TGTGCCAGCAGCTCAAGGGGGCGCGTGGACACTGAAGCTTTCTTT | CASSSRGRVDTEAFF
. | TRBJ2-5 | TRBV29-1 | . | TGCAGCGTTGAAGATAAAACCGGATGGGACCAAGAGACCCAGTACTTC | CSVEDKTGWDQETQYF
TRBD1 | TRBJ2-7 | TRBV24-1 | . | TGTGCCACCAGTGATTTGCTCCCCGGACAGGGGCCGTCCTACGAGCAGTACTTC | CATSDLLPGQGPSYEQYF
. | TRBJ1-5 | TRBV27 | few | TGTGCCAGCAGTTCACCGGGCTTGCCCCAGCATTTT | CASSSPGLPQHF
. | TRBJ2-5 | TRBV7-2 | many | TGTGCCAGCAGCTTGGGGCAGGGGAAGAGAGAGACCCAGTACTTC | CASSLGQGKRETQYF
. | TRBJ2-5 | TRBV10-3 | many | TGTGCCATCAGTGCCTCCGGGACACCACTGGGGACCCAGTACTTC | CAISASGTPLGTQYF
. | TRBJ2-7 | TRBV19 | . | TGTGCCAGTAGCCCGGGGTTCCACGAGCAGTACTTC | CASSPGFHEQYF
. | TRBJ2-7 | TRBV6-1 | many | TGTGCCAGCAGCCAAGGACCGTACGAGCAGTACTTC | CASSQGPYEQYF
. | TRBJ1-2 | TRBV12-3/TRBV12-4 | many | TGTGCCAGCAGCCCAGGGTTTAACTATGGCTACACCTTC | CASSPGFNYGYTF
. | TRBJ2-2 | TRBV30 | many | TGTGCCTGGAGTGTCGGGTACACCGGGGAGCTGTTTTTT | CAWSVGYTGELFF
TRBD1 | TRBJ1-5 | TRBV30 | many | TGTGCCTGGAGTGTAATGGACAGGGATAATCAGCCCCAGCATTTT | CAWSVMDRDNQPQHF
TRBD1 | TRBJ1-2 | TRBV2 | many | TGTGCCAGCAAGACGACAGGGATTGGAGGCTACACCTTC | CASKTTGIGGYTF
. | TRBJ1-1 | TRBV28 | many | TGTGCCAGCACCATTATGAACACTGAAGCTTTCTTT | CASTIMNTEAFF
TRBD1 | TRBJ2-7 | TRBV5-4 | . | TGTGCCAGCAGCCCCGGGACAGGGCTAAATGAGCAGTACTTC | CASSPGTGLNEQYF
TRBD1 | TRBJ1-5 | TRBV6-1 | few | TGTGCCAGCAGTGCGTACAGGGGGGGTGGCAATCAGCCCCAGCATTTT | CASSAYRGGGNQPQHF
TRBD1 | TRBJ1-1 | TRBV29-1 | many | TGCAGCGTTGGAATGACAGGGGGAACTGAAGCTTTCTTT | CSVGMTGGTEAFF
TRBD1 | TRBJ1-1 | TRBV7-3 | many | TGTGCCAGCAGCTTAAAGGACAGGCCCATGAGGGGCCTGAACACTGAAGCTTTCTTT | CASSLKDRPMRGLNTEAFF
. | TRBJ1-1 | TRBV12-3/TRBV12-4 | . | TGTGCCAGCAGTGAGACAAGATTCGGCACTGAAGCTTTCTTT | CASSETRFGTEAFF
. | TRBJ1-3 | TRBV30 | many | TGTGCCTCCCGATATGCCGACAGTTACTCTGGAAACACCATATATTTT | CASRYADSYSGNTIYF
TRBD1 | TRBJ1-2 | TRBV28 | many | TGTGCCAGCAGTCTAAATTACAGGGGGGCGAACTATGGCTACACCTTC | CASSLNYRGANYGYTF
. | TRBJ2-5 | TRBV7-2 | many | TGTGCCAGCAGCTTCAGTGTAGAGACCCAGTACTTC | CASSFSVETQYF
. | TRBJ1-5 | TRBV18 | . | TGTGCCAGCTCACCACAGGGGATTGAACAGCCCCAGCATTTT | CASSPQGIEQPQHF
. | TRBJ1-2 | TRBV19 | many | TGTGCCAGTAGGGAATGGACTGCCAACTATGGCTACACCTTC | CASREWTANYGYTF
. | TRBJ2-5 | TRBV6-5 | many | TGTGCCAGCAGTACTGGACTTATGGAGACCCAGTACTTC | CASSTGLMETQYF
TRBD1 | TRBJ1-2 | TRBV4-1 | many | TGCGCCAGCAGCCAAGGGACAGGGAACTATGGCTACACCTTC | CASSQGTGNYGYTF